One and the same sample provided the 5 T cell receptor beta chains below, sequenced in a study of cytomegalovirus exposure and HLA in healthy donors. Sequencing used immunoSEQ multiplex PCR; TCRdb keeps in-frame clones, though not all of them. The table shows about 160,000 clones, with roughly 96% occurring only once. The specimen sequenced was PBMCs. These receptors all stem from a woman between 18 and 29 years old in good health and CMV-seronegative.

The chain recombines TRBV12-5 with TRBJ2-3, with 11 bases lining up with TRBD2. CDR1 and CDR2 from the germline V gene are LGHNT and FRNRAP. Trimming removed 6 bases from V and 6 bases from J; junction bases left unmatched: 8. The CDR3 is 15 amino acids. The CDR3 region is CASGPTSGGPDTQYF. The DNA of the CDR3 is TGTGCTAGTGGCCCTACTAGCGGGGGTCCGGATACGCAGTATTTT.

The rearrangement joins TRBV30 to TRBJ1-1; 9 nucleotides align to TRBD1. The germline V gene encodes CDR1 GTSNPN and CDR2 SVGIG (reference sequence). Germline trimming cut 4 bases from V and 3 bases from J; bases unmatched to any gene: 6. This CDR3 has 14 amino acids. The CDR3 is CAWNRGRGYTEAFF. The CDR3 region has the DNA TGTGCCTGGAACAGGGGGCGGGGGTACACTGAAGCTTTCTTT.

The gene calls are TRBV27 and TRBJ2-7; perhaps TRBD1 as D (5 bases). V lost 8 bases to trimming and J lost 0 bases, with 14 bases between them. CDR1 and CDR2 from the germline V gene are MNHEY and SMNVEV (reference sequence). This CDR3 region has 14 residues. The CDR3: CASGPQGSSYEQYF. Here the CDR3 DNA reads TGTGCCAGCGGTCCTCAGGGAAGCTCCTACGAGCAGTACTTC.

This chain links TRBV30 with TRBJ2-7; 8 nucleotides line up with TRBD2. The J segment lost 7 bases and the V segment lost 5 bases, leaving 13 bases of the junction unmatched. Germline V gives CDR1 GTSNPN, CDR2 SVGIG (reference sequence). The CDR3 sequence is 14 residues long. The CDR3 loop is CAWGIGGALGEQYF. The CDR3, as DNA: TGTGCCTGGGGAATCGGGGGGGCTCTTGGGGAGCAGTACTTC.

CDR3 region: CASSFGSQGNLEQYF. The DNA for the CDR3 is TGTGCCAGCAGCTTCGGGTCGCAGGGGAATCTCGAGCAGTACTTC. The J gene is TRBJ2-7, the V gene TRBV7-2, with a tentative D call TRBD1 (6 bases). CDR3 length: 15 residues. CDR1 and CDR2 (germline): SGHTA, FQGNSA. V dropped 3 bases and J dropped 6 bases, with 18 bases sitting between them.